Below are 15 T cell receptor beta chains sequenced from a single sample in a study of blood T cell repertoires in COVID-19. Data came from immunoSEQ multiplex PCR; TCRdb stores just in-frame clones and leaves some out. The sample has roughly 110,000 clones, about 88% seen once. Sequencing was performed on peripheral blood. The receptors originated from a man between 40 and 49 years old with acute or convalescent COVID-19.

The CDR3 bases are TGTGCCAGCAGTTTCGCGTCAGAGCAGTACTTC. Its translation is CASSFASEQYF. The chain combines TRBV12-3 or TRBV12-4 with TRBJ2-7; D is ambiguous. CDR3 size: 11 residues. Trimming shortened V by 3 bases and J by 7 bases, and 7 bases separated the two germline ends.

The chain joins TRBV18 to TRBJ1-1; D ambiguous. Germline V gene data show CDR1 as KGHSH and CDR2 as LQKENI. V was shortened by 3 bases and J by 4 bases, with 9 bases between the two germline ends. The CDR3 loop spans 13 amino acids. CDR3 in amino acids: CASSPRPLTEAFF. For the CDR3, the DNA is TGTGCCAGCTCACCGAGGCCCCTCACTGAAGCTTTCTTT.

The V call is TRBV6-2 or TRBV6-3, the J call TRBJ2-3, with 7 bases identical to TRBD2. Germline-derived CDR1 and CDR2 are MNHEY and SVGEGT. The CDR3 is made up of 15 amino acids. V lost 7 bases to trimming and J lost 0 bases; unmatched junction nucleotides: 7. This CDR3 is CASTPWEGSTDTQYF. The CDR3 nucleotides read TGTGCCAGCACCCCCTGGGAGGGCAGCACAGATACGCAGTATTTT.

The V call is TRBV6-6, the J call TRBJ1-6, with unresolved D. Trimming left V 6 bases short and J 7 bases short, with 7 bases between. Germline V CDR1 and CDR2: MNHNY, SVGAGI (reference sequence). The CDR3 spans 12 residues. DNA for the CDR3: TGTGCCAGCAGCCTACGGAATTCACCCCTCCACTTT. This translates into CASSLRNSPLHF.

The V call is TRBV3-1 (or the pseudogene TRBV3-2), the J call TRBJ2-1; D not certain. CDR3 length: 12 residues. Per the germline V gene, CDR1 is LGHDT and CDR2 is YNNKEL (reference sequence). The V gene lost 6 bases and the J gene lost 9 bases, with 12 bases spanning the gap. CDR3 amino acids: CASSRLSREQFF. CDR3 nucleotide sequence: TGTGCCAGCAGTCGCCTTAGCCGTGAGCAGTTCTTC.

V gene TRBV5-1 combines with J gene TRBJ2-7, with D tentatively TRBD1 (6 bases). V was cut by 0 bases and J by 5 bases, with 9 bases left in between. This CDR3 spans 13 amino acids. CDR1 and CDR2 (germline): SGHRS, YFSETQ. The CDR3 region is CASSLVTGHEQYF. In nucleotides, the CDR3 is TGCGCCAGCAGCTTGGTCACAGGGCACGAGCAGTACTTC.

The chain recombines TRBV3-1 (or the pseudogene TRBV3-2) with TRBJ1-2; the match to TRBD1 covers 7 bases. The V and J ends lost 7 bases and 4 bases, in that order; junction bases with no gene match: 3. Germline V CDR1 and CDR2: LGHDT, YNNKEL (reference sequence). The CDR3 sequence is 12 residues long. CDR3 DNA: TGTGCCAGCAAGACAGGGTCCTATGGCTACACCTTC. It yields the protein CASKTGSYGYTF.

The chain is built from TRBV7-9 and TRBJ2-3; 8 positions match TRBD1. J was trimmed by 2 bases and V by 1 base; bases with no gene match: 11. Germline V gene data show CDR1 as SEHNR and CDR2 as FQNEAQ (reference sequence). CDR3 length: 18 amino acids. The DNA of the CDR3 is TGTGCCAGCAGCTTAGTTGCCGGACAGGGTCGTTTCACAGATACGCAGTATTTT. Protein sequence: CASSLVAGQGRFTDTQYF.

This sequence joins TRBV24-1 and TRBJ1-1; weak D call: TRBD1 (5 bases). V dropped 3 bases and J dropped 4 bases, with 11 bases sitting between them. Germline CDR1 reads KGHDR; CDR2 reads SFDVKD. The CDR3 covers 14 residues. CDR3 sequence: CATSDGGGGTEAFF. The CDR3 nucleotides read TGTGCCACCAGTGATGGGGGGGGAGGCACTGAAGCTTTCTTT.

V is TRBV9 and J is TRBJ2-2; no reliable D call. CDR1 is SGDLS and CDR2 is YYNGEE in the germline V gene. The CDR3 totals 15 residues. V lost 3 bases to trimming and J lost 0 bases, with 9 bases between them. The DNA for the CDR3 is TGTGCCAGCAGCGATATGGCTGCGAACACCGGGGAGCTGTTTTTT. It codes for CASSDMAANTGELFF.

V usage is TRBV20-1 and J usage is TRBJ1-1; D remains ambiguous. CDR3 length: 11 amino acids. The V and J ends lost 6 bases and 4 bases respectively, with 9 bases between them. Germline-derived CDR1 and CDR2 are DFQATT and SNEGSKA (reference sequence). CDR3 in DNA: TGCAGTGCCACGAGGGTCACTGAAGCTTTCTTT. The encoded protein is CSATRVTEAFF.

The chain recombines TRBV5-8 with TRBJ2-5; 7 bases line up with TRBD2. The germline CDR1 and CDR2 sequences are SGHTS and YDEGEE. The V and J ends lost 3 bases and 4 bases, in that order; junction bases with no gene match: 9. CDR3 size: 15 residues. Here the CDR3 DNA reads TGTGCCAGCAGCTACTGGGGGGGGATAAGAGAGACCCAGTACTTC. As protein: CASSYWGGIRETQYF.

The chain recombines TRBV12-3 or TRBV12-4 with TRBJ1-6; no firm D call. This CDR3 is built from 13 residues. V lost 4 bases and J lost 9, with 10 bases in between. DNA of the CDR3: TGTGCCAGCAGTTCGGCTTCAGGTTCACCCCTCCACTTT. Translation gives CASSSASGSPLHF.

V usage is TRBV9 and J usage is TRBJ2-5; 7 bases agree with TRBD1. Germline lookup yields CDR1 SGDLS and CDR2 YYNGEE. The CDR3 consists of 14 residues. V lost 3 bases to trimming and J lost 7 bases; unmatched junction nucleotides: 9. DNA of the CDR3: TGTGCCAGCAGCGGGGGACCGACAGGGCGGACCCAGTACTTC. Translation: CASSGGPTGRTQYF.

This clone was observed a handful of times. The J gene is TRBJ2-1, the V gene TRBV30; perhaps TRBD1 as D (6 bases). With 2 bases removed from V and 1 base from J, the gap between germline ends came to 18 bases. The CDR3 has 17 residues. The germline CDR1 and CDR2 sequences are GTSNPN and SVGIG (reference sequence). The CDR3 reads CAWSWNRVLGSYNEQFF. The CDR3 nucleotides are TGTGCCTGGAGTTGGAACAGGGTTCTAGGGTCCTACAATGAGCAGTTCTTC.